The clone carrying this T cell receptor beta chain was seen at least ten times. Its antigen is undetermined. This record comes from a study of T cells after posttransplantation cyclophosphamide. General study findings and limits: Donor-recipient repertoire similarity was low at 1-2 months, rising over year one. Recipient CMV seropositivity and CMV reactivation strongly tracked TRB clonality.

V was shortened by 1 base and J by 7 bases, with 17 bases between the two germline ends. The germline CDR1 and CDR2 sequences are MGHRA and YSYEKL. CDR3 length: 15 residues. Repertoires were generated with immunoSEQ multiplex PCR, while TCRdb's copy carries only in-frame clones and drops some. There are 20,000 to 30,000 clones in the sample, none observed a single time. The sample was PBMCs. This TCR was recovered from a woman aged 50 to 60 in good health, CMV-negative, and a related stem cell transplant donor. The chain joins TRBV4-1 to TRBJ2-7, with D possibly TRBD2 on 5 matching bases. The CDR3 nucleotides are TGCGCCAGCAGCCAAGGTGGTGGGAGCTCTGGGGAGCAGTACTTC. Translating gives CASSQGGGSSGEQYF.